This T cell receptor (beta chain) was obtained from a study of blood T cell repertoires in COVID-19. The trim removed 3 bases at V and 3 bases at J, leaving 1 base unmatched. Germline V CDR1 and CDR2: PRHDT, FYEKMQ (reference sequence). CDR3 length: 14 amino acids. Only in-frame clones appear in the TCRdb table, and some are missing; sequencing was by immunoSEQ multiplex PCR. Among tens of thousands of clones listed, more than 65% were seen once. The V and J genes are TRBV13 and TRBJ2-7; 11 nucleotides line up with TRBD2. The sequenced sample was peripheral blood. This sequence was found in a man aged 60-69 years with acute or convalescent COVID-19. This chain's CDR3 is CASSFTSGGYEQYF. In DNA form, the CDR3 reads TGTGCCAGCAGCTTTACTAGCGGGGGCTACGAGCAGTACTTC.